This T cell receptor (beta chain) was documented in a study of tumor-infiltrating lymphocytes in oesophageal squamous cell carcinoma. Germline values: CDR1 MNHNY, CDR2 SVGAGI (reference sequence). From its first to its last residue, the CDR3 has 18 amino acids. MiXCR was run by TCRdb on the PCR reads, yielding one entry per CDR3 protein. The sample records about 12,000 distinct CDR3 sequences, 45% to 70% being singletons. A few counts support this clonotype. The DNA is omitted, as the CDR3 cannot be located on it reliably, and the CDR3 follows TCRdb's listing. The sequenced sample consisted of esophageal tumor tissue. This sequence joins TRBV6-6 and TRBJ2-6; TRBD1 is taken as the D call from the table, unchecked against the DNA. The sequence was obtained from a female donor with esophageal squamous cell carcinoma. CDR3 residues: CASSYPRHILGLWLHLRF.